These 7 T cell receptor beta chains originate from one sample sequenced in a study of CD8 T cells in Susac syndrome. After extraction with the RNeasy kit, about 0.45 to 1 ug of the RNA was reverse transcribed using random hexamers. TCRdb used MiXCR to reprocess the immunoSEQ multiplex PCR reads, holding one entry per CDR3 protein. Among around 140,000 distinct CDR3 sequences, around 86% were seen once, and the ten largest hold 0.45% to 0.6%. Material for sequencing was CD8+ T cells from PBMCs. Source of these receptors: a human donor with multiple sclerosis.

The table lists this clonotype with a few counts. The rearrangement links TRBV6-1 to TRBJ2-7, with D uncertain. This CDR3 contains 15 residues. The V and J ends lost 3 bases and 2 bases respectively, with 14 bases between them. Germline V lookup: CDR1 MNHNS, CDR2 SASEGT. The CDR3 sequence: CASSDPAGGPYEQYF. For the CDR3, the DNA is TGTGCCAGCAGTGACCCAGCAGGCGGTCCCTACGAGCAGTACTTC.

J is TRBJ2-1 and V is TRBV7-9; D ambiguous. Trimming shortened V by 5 bases and J by 12 bases, and 20 bases separated the two germline ends. CDR3 length: 14 residues. Germline V gene lookup returns CDR1 SEHNR and CDR2 FQNEAQ (reference sequence). This CDR3 is CASSLPVLVNSQFF. CDR3 sequence (DNA): TGTGCCAGCAGCCTGCCCGTTCTGGTCAACTCGCAGTTCTTC.

This chain links TRBV5-1 with TRBJ1-2; possible D gene TRBD1, 6 bases. CDR1 and CDR2 from the germline V gene are SGHRS and YFSETQ. This CDR3 is 16 amino acids long. V lost 0 bases and J 6 bases, leaving 18 bases between the germline ends. The CDR3 loop reads CASSLVGTPLPNGYTF. The CDR3 DNA sequence: TGCGCCAGCAGCTTGGTAGGGACACCTCTCCCCAATGGCTACACCTTC.

This clonotype showed up just a few times. J is TRBJ2-3 and V is TRBV6-2 or TRBV6-3; D remains ambiguous. The V end was cut by 2 bases, the J end by 10 bases, with 13 bases between. This CDR3 is 13 amino acids long. Germline V gene data show CDR1 as MNHEY and CDR2 as SVGEGT. This CDR3 is CASSYGLVPAQYF. Here the CDR3 DNA reads TGTGCCAGCAGTTACGGTCTTGTCCCTGCGCAGTATTTT.

The V gene is TRBV4-3, the J gene TRBJ1-1; tentatively, D is TRBD1 (5 bases). Between the trimmed V and J ends, which lost 1 base and 5 bases, there was a span of 11 bases. This CDR3 comprises 14 residues. From germline, CDR1 is LGHNA and CDR2 YSLEER. The CDR3: CASSQVQGGTEAFF. DNA of the CDR3: TGCGCCAGCAGCCAAGTGCAGGGTGGGACTGAAGCTTTCTTT.

The gene calls are TRBV12-3 or TRBV12-4 and TRBJ1-2; D might be TRBD1 (5 bases). The CDR3 runs to 14 residues. Trimming removed 6 bases from V and 0 bases from J, with 11 bases in between. The CDR3 DNA reads as TGTGCCAGCAGCGATTTGGGACCTAACTATGGCTACACCTTC. Translating gives CASSDLGPNYGYTF.

The CDR3 bases are TGTGCCAGTAGTATTAACCCCAGCACAGATACGCAGTATTTT. This codes for CASSINPSTDTQYF. This chain links TRBV19 with TRBJ2-3; D is uncertain. Per the germline V gene, CDR1 is LNHDA and CDR2 is SQIVND (reference sequence). V lost 3 bases and J 0 bases, leaving 7 bases between the germline ends. This CDR3 has 14 residues.